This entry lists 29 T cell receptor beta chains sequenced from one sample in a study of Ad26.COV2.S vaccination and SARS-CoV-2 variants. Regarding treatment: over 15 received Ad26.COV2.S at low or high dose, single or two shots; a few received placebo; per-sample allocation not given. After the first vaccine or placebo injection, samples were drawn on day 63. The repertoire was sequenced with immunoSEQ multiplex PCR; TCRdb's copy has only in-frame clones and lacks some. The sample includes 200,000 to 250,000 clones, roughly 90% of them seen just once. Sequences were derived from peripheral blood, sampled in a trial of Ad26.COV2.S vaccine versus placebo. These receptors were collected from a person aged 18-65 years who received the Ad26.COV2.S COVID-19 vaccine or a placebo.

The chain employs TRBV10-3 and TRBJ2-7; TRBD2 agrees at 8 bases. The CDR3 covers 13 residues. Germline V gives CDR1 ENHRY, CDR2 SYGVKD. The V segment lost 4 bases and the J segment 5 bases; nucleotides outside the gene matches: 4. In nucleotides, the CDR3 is TGTGCCATCAGTGCGTCCGGGAGGGACGAGCAGTACTTC. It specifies CAISASGRDEQYF.

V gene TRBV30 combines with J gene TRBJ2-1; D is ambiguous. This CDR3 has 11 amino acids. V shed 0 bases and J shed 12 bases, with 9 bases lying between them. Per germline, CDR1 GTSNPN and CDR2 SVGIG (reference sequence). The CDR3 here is CAWSVDPGQFF. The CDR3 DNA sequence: TGTGCCTGGAGTGTAGACCCCGGGCAGTTCTTC.

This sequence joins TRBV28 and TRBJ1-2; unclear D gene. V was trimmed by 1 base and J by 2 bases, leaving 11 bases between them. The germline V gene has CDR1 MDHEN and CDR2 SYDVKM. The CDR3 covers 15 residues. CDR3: CASSLSYQENYGYTF. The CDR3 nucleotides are TGTGCCAGCAGTTTATCTTACCAGGAGAACTATGGCTACACCTTC.

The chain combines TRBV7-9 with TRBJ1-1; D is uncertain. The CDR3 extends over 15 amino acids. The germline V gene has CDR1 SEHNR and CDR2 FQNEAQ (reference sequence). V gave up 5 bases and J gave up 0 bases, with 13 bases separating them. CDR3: CASSPAPFLNTEAFF. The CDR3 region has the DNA TGTGCCAGCAGCCCCGCCCCCTTTCTGAACACTGAAGCTTTCTTT.

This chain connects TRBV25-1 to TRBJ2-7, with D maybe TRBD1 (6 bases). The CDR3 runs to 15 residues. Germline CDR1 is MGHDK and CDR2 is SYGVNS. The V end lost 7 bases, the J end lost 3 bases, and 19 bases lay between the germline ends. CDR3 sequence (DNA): TGTGCCAGCACGCAAACCGGGACACCGGACTACGAGCAGTACTTC. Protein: CASTQTGTPDYEQYF.

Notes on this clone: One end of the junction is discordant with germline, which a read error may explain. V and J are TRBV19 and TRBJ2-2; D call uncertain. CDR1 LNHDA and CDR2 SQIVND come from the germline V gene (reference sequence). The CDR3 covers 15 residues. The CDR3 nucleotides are TGTGCCAGTAGGGTAGGGTTAGGGAACGCCGGGGAGCTGTTTTTT. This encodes CASRVGLGNAGELFF.

CDR3: CASSVGGTEREQFF. CDR3 DNA: TGTGCCAGCAGCGTAGGAGGGACAGAGAGGGAGCAGTTCTTC. The chain combines TRBV9 with TRBJ2-1, with 7 bases aligning to TRBD1. CDR3 size: 14 residues. From germline, CDR1 is SGDLS and CDR2 YYNGEE. V shed 0 bases, J shed 10 bases, and the junction held 7 bases outside the gene matches.

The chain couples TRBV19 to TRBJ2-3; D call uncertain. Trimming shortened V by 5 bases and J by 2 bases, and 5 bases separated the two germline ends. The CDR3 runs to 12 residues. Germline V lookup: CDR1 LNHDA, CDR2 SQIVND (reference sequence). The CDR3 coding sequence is TGTGCCAGTAGTTCCTACACAGATACGCAGTATTTT. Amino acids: CASSSYTDTQYF.

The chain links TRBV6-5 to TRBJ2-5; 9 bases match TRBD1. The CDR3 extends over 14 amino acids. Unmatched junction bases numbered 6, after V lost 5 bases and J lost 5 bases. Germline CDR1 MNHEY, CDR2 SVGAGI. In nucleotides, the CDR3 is TGTGCCAGCAGTATCGGGACAGGGCTGGAGACCCAGTACTTC. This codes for CASSIGTGLETQYF.

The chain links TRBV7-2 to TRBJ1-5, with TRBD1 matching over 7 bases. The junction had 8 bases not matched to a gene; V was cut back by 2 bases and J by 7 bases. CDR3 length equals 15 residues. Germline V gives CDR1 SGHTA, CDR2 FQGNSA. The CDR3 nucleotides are TGTGCCAGCAGCTTACGACAGGGTCAAGGCCAGCCCCAGCATTTT. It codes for CASSLRQGQGQPQHF.

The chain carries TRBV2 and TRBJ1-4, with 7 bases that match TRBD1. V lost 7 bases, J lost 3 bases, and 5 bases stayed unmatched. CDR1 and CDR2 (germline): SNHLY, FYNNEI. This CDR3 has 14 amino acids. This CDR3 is CASISGGANEKLFF. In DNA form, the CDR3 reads TGTGCCAGCATTTCAGGGGGGGCTAATGAAAAACTGTTTTTT. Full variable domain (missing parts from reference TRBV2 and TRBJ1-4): EPEVTQTPSHQVTQMGQEVILRCVPISNHLYFYWYRQILGQKVEFLVSFYNNEISEKSEIFDDQFSVERPDGSNFTLKIRSTKLEDSAMYFCASISGGANEKLFFGSGTQLSVL.

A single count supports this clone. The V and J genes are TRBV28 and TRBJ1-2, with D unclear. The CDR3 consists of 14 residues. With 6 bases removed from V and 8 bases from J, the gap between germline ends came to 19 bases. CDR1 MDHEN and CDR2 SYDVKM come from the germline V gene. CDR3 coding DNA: TGTGCCAGCAGAGATCGGGGAGGGAGTGGGGGCTACACCTTC. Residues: CASRDRGGSGGYTF.

The chain's CDR3 is CASSLSMISGGAVISTDTQYF. The CDR3 DNA sequence: TGTGCCAGCAGTTTATCGATGATAAGCGGGGGGGCCGTCATAAGCACAGATACGCAGTATTTT. The chain carries TRBV27 and TRBJ2-3; TRBD2 aligns across 10 bases. CDR3 size: 21 residues. Germline V gene lookup returns CDR1 MNHEY and CDR2 SMNVEV (reference sequence). Losses at the gene ends were 0 bases for V and 0 bases for J; bases not matched to a gene: 15.

The CDR3 protein is CASKRAGTVSSKLFF. DNA for the CDR3: TGTGCCTCCAAAAGAGCCGGGACCGTTAGTAGTAAACTGTTTTTT. This chain joins TRBV30 and TRBJ1-4; TRBD1 might be the D (5 bases). This CDR3 has 15 amino acids. The ends were cut back, 7 bases at V and 11 bases at J, with 26 bases in the middle. The germline V gene has CDR1 GTSNPN and CDR2 SVGIG (reference sequence).

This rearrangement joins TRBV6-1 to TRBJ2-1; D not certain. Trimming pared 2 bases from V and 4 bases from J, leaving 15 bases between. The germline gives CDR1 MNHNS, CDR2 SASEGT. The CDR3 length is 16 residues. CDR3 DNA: TGTGCCAGCAGTGAACAAGGCAGGCGGATATACAATGAGCAGTTCTTC. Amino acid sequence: CASSEQGRRIYNEQFF.

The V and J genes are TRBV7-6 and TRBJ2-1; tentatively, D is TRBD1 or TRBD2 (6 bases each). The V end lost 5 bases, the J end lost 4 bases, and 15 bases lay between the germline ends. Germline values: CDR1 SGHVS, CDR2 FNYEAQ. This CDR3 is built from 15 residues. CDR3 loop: CASSQQGGRYNEQFF. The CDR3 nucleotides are TGTGCCAGCAGCCAACAGGGAGGAAGATACAATGAGCAGTTCTTC.

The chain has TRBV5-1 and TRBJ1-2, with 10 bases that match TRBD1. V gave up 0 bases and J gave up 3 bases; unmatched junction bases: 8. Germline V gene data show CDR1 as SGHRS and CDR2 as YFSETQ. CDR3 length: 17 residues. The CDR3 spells CASSLGPAGTGDYGYTF. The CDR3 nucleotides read TGCGCCAGCAGCTTGGGTCCCGCCGGGACAGGGGACTATGGCTACACCTTC. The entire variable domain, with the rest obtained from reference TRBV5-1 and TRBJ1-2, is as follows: KAGVTQTPRYLIKTRGQQVTLSCSPISGHRSVSWYQQTPGQGLQFLFEYFSETQRNKGNFPGRFSGRQFSNSRSEMNVSTLELGDSALYLCASSLGPAGTGDYGYTFGSGTRLTVV.

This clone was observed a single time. The CDR3 bases are TGTGCCAGCAGCCGTCGGGCTAGCGGGTGGAGCACAGATACGCAGTATTTT. Residues: CASSRRASGWSTDTQYF. The V gene is TRBV7-2, the J gene TRBJ2-3; TRBD2 matches at 8 bases. Per germline, CDR1 SGHTA and CDR2 FQGNSA. The CDR3 runs to 17 residues. The ends lost 5 bases at V and 0 bases at J; junction bases unmatched: 10. Full variable domain (rest looked up from reference TRBV7-2 and TRBJ2-3): GAGVSQSPSNKVTEKGKDVELRCDPISGHTALYWYRQSLGQGLEFLIYFQGNSAPDKSGLPSDRFSAERTGGSVSTLTIQRTQQEDSAVYLCASSRRASGWSTDTQYFGPGTRLTVL.

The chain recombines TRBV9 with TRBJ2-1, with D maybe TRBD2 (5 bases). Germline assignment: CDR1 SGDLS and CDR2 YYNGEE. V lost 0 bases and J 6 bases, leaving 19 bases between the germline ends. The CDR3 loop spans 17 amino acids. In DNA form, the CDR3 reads TGTGCCAGCAGCGTAGTTAATAGCGCGGCCCGTGGCAATGAGCAGTTCTTC. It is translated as CASSVVNSAARGNEQFF.

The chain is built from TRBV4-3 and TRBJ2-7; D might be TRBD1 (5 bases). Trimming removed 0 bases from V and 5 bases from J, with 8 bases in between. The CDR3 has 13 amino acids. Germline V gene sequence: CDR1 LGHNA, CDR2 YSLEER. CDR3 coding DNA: TGCGCCAGCAGCCAAGAGATCAGGGACGAGCAGTACTTC. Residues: CASSQEIRDEQYF.

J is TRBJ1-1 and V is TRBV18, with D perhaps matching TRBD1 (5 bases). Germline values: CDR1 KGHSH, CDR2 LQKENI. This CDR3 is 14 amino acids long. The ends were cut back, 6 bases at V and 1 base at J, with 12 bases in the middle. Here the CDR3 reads CASSSGTRNTEAFF. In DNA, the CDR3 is TGTGCCAGCTCTTCCGGGACTAGGAACACTGAAGCTTTCTTT.

DNA for the CDR3: TGCGCCAGCAGCCAAGATGGGAACAGGGGGGTGGGTGATACGCAGTATTTT. This gives the protein CASSQDGNRGVGDTQYF. The chain links TRBV4-3 to TRBJ2-3; 8 bases are a match to TRBD1. Trimming removed 0 bases from V and 6 bases from J; junction bases left unmatched: 11. The CDR3 has 17 residues. From germline, CDR1 is LGHNA and CDR2 YSLEER.

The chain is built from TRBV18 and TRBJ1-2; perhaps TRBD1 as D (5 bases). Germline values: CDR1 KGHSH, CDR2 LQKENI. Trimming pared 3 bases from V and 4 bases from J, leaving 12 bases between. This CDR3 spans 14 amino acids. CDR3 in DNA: TGTGCCAGCTCACCGACGGGACTCAGCTATGGCTACACCTTC. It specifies CASSPTGLSYGYTF.

The CDR3 DNA reads as TGCGCCAGCAGCTTGGAAGTTTTAAGCGTGGGCACAGATACGCAGTATTTT. Protein product: CASSLEVLSVGTDTQYF. The chain has TRBV5-1 and TRBJ2-3, with unresolved D. CDR1 and CDR2 (germline): SGHRS, YFSETQ. The V gene lost 0 bases and the J gene lost 1 base, with 15 bases spanning the gap. The CDR3 extends over 17 amino acids.

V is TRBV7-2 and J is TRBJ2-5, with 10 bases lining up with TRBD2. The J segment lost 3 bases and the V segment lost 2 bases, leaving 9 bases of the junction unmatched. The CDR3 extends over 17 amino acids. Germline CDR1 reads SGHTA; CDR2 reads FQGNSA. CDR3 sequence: CASSLIHPLAGKETQYF. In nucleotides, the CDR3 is TGTGCCAGCAGCTTAATTCACCCACTAGCGGGAAAAGAGACCCAGTACTTC.

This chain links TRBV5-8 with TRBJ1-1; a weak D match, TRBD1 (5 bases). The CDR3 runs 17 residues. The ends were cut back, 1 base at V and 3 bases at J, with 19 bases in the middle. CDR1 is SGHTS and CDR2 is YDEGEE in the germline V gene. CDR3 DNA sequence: TGTGCCAGCAGCTTGTTGGAGAGGGGTGTTGTGTACACTGAAGCTTTCTTT. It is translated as CASSLLERGVVYTEAFF.

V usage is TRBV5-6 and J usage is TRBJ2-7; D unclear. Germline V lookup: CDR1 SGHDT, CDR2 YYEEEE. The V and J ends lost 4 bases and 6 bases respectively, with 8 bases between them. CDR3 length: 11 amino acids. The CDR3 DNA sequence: TGTGCCAGCAGCACCAAGAGCGAGCAGTACTTC. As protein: CASSTKSEQYF.

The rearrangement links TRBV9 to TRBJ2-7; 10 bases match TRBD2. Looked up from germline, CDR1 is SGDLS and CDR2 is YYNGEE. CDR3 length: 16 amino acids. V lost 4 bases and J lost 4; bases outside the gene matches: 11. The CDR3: CASSPISGGAGYEQYF. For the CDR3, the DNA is TGTGCCAGCAGCCCCATCAGCGGGGGGGCCGGGTACGAGCAGTACTTC.

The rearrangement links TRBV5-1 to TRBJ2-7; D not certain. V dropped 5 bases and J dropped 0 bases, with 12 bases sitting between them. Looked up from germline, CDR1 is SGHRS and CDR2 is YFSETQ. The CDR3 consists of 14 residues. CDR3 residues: CASSRTASSYEQYF. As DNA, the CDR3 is TGCGCCAGCAGTAGGACCGCGAGCTCCTACGAGCAGTACTTC.